The rows below give T cell receptor beta chains drawn from one sample of a study of blood T cell repertoires in COVID-19. Profiled with immunoSEQ multiplex PCR; TCRdb holds only in-frame clones, not every one. The repertoire holds about 310,000 clones, with around 87% as singletons. Sequenced input: peripheral blood. The origin of the receptors is a man aged 50-60 years with active or convalescent COVID-19. Both conserved end residues are part of each CDR3. The D gene is left open where the match is weak.

TRBJ2-7 | 15 | TRBD1 | TRBV6-6 | CASRDRVASSYEQYF | TGTGCCAGCAGGGACAGGGTTGCGAGCTCCTACGAGCAGTACTTC
TRBJ1-3 | 15 | TRBD1 | TRBV28 | CASSPPGTVGNTIYF | TGTGCCAGCAGTCCCCCCGGGACAGTCGGCAACACCATATATTTT
TRBJ1-4 | 13 | TRBD1 | TRBV5-1 | CASSPQGGEKLFF | TGCGCCAGCAGCCCCCAGGGGGGTGAAAAACTGTTTTTT
TRBJ2-3 | 15 | . | TRBV5-1 | CASSLGQEGTDTQYF | TGCGCCAGCAGCTTGGGACAGGAAGGCACAGATACGCAGTATTTT
TRBJ1-1 | 15 | . | TRBV19 | CASSTQTAMNTEAFF | TGTGCCAGTAGTACCCAGACAGCTATGAACACTGAAGCTTTCTTT
TRBJ2-5 | 11 | . | TRBV19 | CASSGGETQYF | TGTGCCAGTAGTGGGGGGGAGACCCAGTACTTC
TRBJ1-2 | 14 | . | TRBV6-5 | CASIGMDNNYGYTF | TGTGCCAGCATAGGAATGGACAATAACTATGGCTACACCTTC
TRBJ2-3 | 17 | TRBD2 | TRBV9 | CASSGWQRGEGTDTQYF | TGTGCCAGCAGTGGATGGCAACGGGGGGAGGGCACAGATACGCAGTATTTT
TRBJ2-7 | 16 | . | TRBV4-3 | CASSQVAPTSGFEQYF | TGCGCCAGCAGCCAGGTAGCCCCTACCTCAGGGTTCGAGCAGTACTTC
TRBJ2-7 | 14 | TRBD1 | TRBV28 | CASLGQGRSYEQYF | TGTGCCAGCCTTGGACAGGGCCGATCCTACGAGCAGTACTTC
TRBJ2-3 | 15 | TRBD2 | TRBV30 | CAWMGLAEGTDTQYF | TGTGCCTGGATGGGGCTAGCGGAGGGCACAGATACGCAGTATTTT
TRBJ1-6 | 18 | TRBD1 | TRBV28 | CASSLPRGTGGINSPLHF | TGTGCCAGCAGTTTGCCAAGGGGAACAGGGGGCATTAATTCACCCCTCCACTTT
TRBJ1-1 | 11 | . | TRBV28 | CASSNTVEAFF | TGTGCCAGCAGTAATACAGTAGAAGCTTTCTTT
TRBJ2-3 | 20 | . | TRBV21-1 | CASSKGPIRGGGRIADTQYF | TGTGCCAGCAGCAAAGGACCCATTAGGGGGGGCGGCAGGATAGCAGATACGCAGTATTTT
TRBJ2-1 | 15 | TRBD2 | TRBV19 | CASSIGGLAGDEQFF | TGTGCCAGTAGTATAGGTGGACTAGCGGGAGATGAGCAGTTCTTC
TRBJ2-7 | 16 | . | TRBV28 | CASSSPGSPSSYEQYF | TGTGCCAGCAGTTCCCCCGGGAGTCCGAGCTCCTACGAGCAGTACTTC